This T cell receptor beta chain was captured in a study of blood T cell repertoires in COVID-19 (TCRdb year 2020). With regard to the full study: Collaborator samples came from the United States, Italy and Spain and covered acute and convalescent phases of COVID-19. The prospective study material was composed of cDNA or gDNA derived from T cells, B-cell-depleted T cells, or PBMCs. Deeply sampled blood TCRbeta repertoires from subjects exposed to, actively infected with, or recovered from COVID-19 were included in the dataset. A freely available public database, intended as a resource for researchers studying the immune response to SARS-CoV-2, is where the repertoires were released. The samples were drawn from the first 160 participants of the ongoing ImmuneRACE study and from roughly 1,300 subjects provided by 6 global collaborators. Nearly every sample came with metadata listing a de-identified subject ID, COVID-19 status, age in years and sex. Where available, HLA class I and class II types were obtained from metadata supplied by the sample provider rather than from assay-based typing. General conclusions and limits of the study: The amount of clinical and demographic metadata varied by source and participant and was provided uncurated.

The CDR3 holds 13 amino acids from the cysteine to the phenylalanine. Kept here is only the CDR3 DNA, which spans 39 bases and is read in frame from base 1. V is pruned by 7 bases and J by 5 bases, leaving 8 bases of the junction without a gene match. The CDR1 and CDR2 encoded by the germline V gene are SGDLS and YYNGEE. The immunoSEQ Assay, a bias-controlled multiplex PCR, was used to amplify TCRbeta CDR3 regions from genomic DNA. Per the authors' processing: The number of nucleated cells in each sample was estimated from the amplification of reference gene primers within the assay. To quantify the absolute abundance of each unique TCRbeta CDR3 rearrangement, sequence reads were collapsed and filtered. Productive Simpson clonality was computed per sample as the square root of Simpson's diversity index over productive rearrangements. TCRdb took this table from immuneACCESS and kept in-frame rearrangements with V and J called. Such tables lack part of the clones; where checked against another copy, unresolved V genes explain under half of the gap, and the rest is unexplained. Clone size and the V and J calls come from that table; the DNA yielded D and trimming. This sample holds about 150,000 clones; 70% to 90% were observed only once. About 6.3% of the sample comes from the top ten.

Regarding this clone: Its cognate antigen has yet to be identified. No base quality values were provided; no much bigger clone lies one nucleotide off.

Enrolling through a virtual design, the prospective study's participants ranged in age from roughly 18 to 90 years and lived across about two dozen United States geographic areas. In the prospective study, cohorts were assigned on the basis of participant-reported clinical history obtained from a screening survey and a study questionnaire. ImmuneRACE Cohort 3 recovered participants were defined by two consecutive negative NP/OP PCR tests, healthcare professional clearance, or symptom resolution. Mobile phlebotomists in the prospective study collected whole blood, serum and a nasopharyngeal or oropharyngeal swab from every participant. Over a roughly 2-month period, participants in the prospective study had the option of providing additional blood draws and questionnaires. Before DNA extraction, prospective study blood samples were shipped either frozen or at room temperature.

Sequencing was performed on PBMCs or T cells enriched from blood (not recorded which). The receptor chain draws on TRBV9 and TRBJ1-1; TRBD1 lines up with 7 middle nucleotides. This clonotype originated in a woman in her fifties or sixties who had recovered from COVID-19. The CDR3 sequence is CASDRVVDTEAFF. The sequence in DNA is TGTGCCAGCGACAGGGTGGTTGATACTGAAGCTTTCTTT.